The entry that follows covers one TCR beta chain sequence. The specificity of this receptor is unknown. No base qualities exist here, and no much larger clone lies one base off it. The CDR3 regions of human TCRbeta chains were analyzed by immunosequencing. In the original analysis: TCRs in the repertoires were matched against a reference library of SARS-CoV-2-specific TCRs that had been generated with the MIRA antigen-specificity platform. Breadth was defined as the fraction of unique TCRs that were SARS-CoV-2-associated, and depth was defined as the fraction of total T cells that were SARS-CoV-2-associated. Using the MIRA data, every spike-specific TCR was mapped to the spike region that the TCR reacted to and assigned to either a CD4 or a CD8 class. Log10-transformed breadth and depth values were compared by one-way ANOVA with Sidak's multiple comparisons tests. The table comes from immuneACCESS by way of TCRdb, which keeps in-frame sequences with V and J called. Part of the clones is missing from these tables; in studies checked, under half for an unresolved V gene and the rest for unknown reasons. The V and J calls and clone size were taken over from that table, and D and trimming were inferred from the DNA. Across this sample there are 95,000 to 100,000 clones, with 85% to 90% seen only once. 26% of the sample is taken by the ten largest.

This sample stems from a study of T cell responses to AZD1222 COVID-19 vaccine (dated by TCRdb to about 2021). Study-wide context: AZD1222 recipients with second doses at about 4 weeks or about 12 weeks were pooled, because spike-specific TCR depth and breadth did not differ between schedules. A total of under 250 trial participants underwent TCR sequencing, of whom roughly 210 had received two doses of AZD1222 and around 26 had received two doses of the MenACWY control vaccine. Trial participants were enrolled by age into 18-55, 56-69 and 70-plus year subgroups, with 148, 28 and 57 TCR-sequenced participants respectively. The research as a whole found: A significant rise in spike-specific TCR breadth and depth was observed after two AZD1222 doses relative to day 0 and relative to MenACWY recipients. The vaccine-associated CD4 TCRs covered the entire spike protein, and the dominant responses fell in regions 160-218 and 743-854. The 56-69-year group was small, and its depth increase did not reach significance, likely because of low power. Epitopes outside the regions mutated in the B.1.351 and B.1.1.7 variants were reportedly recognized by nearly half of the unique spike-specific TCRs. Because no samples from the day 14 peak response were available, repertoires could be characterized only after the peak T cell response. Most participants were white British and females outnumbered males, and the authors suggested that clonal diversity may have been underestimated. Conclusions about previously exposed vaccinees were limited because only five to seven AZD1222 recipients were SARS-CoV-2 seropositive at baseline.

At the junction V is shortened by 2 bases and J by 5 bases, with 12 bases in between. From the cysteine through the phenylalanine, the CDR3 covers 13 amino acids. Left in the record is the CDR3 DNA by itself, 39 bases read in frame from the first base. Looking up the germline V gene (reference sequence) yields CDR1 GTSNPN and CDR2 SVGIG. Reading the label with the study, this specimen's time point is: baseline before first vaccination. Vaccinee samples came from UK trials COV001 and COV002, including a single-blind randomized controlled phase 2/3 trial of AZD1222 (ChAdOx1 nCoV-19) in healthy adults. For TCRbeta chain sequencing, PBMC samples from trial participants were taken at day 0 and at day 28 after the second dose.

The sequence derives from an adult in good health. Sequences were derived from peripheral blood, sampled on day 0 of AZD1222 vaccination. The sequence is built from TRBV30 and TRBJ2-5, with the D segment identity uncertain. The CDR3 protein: CAWSQARKETQYF. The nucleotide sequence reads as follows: TGTGCCTGGAGTCAGGCTAGAAAGGAGACCCAGTACTTC.